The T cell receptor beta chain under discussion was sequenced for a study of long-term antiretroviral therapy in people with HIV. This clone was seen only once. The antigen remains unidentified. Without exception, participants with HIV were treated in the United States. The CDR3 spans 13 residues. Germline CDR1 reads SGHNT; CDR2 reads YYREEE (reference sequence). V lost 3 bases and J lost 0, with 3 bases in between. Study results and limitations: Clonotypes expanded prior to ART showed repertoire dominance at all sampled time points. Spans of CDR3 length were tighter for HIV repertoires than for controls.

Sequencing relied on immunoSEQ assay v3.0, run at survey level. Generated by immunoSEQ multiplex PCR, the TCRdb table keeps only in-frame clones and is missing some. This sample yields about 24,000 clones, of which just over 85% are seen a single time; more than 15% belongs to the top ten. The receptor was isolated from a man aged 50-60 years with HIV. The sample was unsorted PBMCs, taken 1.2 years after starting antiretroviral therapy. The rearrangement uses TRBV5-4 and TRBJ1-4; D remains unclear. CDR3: CASSSPTNEKLFF. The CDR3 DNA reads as TGTGCCAGCAGCTCTCCAACTAATGAAAAACTGTTTTTT.